The 29 T cell receptor beta chains listed next were all sequenced from one sample in a study of CD8 T cells in ankylosing spondylitis. Study findings and constraints: Roughly eight highly homologous variants formed a TCR beta motif that appeared characteristic of ankylosing spondylitis blood.

MiXCR, applied by TCRdb to the 5' RACE reads, yields one record per CDR3 protein. The sample yields about 460,000 distinct CDR3 sequences, approximately 5% seen once. Antigens of these TCRs are unknown. Material for sequencing was blood, either unsorted or a sorted T cell fraction (not recorded which). Receptor source: a male donor with ankylosing spondylitis.

As regards this clonotype: Just one base apart from a much larger clone, this may be a read error. V and J are TRBV6-2 or TRBV6-3 and TRBJ2-1; D unresolved. V was cut by 6 bases and J by 3 bases, with 18 bases left in between. CDR3 size: 16 residues. Germline values: CDR1 MNHEY, CDR2 SVGEGT. The CDR3 nucleotides read TGTGCCAGCAGCAAGGTTCGGGCGTTTAGCTACAATGAGCAGTTCTTC. This translates into CASSKVRAFSYNEQFF.

Ten or more counts support this clonotype. V usage is TRBV5-1 and J usage is TRBJ2-7, with D possibly matching TRBD2 (6 bases). Germline CDR1 reads SGHRS; CDR2 reads YFSETQ. The germline V and J ends were trimmed by 1 base and 1 base, with 9 bases remaining between them. This CDR3 comprises 14 residues. The chain's CDR3 is CASSLQTSSYEQYF. Written as DNA, the CDR3 is TGCGCCAGCAGCTTGCAGACTAGTTCCTACGAGCAGTACTTC.

This clonotype was recorded at least ten times. The germline gene is not matched at one end of the junction; a read error may be the cause. The chain is built from TRBV7-2 and TRBJ1-2, with TRBD1 as a possible D gene (5 bases). The CDR3 consists of 17 residues. Germline assignment: CDR1 SGHTA and CDR2 FQGNSA. The CDR3 bases are TGTGCCAGCAGCCTAGCGGGGCCCGGGACGGACCACTATGGCTACACCTTC. The encoded protein is CASSLAGPGTDHYGYTF.

The chain carries TRBV5-5 and TRBJ1-2; D may be TRBD1 (5 bases). The V end was cut by 3 bases, the J end by 6 bases, with 15 bases between. Germline CDR1 reads SGHKS; CDR2 reads YYEKEE (reference sequence). This CDR3 comprises 14 residues. The CDR3, as DNA: TGTGCCAGCAGCTCTTATCAGGGAGATAATGGCTACACCTTC. Translating gives CASSSYQGDNGYTF.

This clonotype was counted at least ten times. The chain carries TRBV2 and TRBJ1-6; D unclear. The V gene lost 4 bases and the J gene lost 7 bases, with 11 bases spanning the gap. The CDR3 runs 14 residues. Germline-derived CDR1 and CDR2 are SNHLY and FYNNEI. The CDR3 reads CASSGGLSNSPLHF. The CDR3 DNA reads as TGTGCCAGCAGTGGAGGCCTTAGCAATTCACCCCTCCACTTT.

The genes are TRBV10-3 and TRBJ2-5; 7 bases match TRBD1. Germline CDR1 reads ENHRY; CDR2 reads SYGVKD. This CDR3 spans 14 amino acids. Trimming cost V 4 bases and J 3 bases; bases outside gene matches: 5. CDR3 bases: TGTGCCATCAGTGCCCCCGGGACAGAAGAGACCCAGTACTTC. Amino acids: CAISAPGTEETQYF.

This clonotype was recorded many times. This chain links TRBV6-5 with TRBJ2-3, with TRBD1 identical over 8 bases. CDR3 length: 14 residues. The ends lost 4 bases at V and 4 bases at J; junction bases unmatched: 4. Germline assignment: CDR1 MNHEY and CDR2 SVGAGI. CDR3 protein: CASSSPQGADTQYF. CDR3 in DNA: TGTGCCAGCAGTTCGCCACAGGGGGCAGATACGCAGTATTTT.

In its sample, this clonotype was seen many times. The rearrangement links TRBV20-1 to TRBJ2-2; no clear D. Germline V gene lookup returns CDR1 DFQATT and CDR2 SNEGSKA (reference sequence). This CDR3 has 17 residues. Trimming took off 0 bases at V and 0 bases at J, with 14 bases between the two ends. Written as DNA, the CDR3 is TGCAGTGCTAGAGATCTGACCGATAATACGAACACCGGGGAGCTGTTTTTT. It translates to CSARDLTDNTNTGELFF.

This clonotype was recorded at least ten times. The chain has TRBV10-3 and TRBJ2-7; TRBD1 aligns across 10 bases. V gave up 10 bases and J gave up 0 bases; unmatched junction bases: 3. The CDR3 is 13 residues long. CDR1 and CDR2 from the germline V gene are ENHRY and SYGVKD. CDR3 amino acids: CATGTGVSYEQYF. CDR3 coding DNA: TGTGCCACCGGGACAGGGGTCTCCTACGAGCAGTACTTC.

The table lists this clonotype with many counts. V gene TRBV7-9 combines with J gene TRBJ2-2, with 9 nucleotides matching TRBD2. This CDR3 has 15 residues. V was pared by 8 bases and J by 7 bases, with 11 bases of the junction left unmatched. Germline assignment: CDR1 SEHNR and CDR2 FQNEAQ (reference sequence). CDR3 bases: TGTGCCAGCTACCCTGCTAGACTAGCGGTCGGGGAGCTGTTTTTT. Protein product: CASYPARLAVGELFF.

The rearrangement uses TRBV12-3 or TRBV12-4 and TRBJ2-1; D not resolved. CDR3 length equals 11 residues. Trimming removed 6 bases at V and 9 bases at J, with 9 bases between. The CDR3 sequence: CASRRTSEQFF. CDR3 bases: TGTGCCAGCAGAAGGACCTCTGAGCAGTTCTTC.

There are many counts of this clonotype. J is TRBJ2-1 and V is TRBV5-1; perhaps TRBD2 as D (6 bases). V lost 1 base and J lost 12, with 17 bases in between. The germline V gene has CDR1 SGHRS and CDR2 YFSETQ. The CDR3 has 14 residues. CDR3 sequence (DNA): TGCGCCAGCAGCTTGTTAAGTTTGGGGGAGGTGCAGTTCTTC. It is translated as CASSLLSLGEVQFF. Together with reference TRBV5-1 and TRBJ2-1, the CDR3 gives the full variable domain: KAGVTQTPRYLIKTRGQQVTLSCSPISGHRSVSWYQQTPGQGLQFLFEYFSETQRNKGNFPGRFSGRQFSNSRSEMNVSTLELGDSALYLCASSLLSLGEVQFFGPGTRLTVL.

This clonotype was picked up many times. V usage is TRBV18 and J usage is TRBJ2-1; TRBD1 or TRBD2 may be the D gene (5 bases each). The CDR3 has 16 residues. The germline CDR1 and CDR2 sequences are KGHSH and LQKENI. The V end lost 1 base, the J end lost 2 bases, and 12 bases lay between the germline ends. The CDR3 protein is CASSPLGDPPYNEQFF. CDR3 in DNA: TGTGCCAGCTCACCACTCGGGGACCCCCCCTACAATGAGCAGTTCTTC.

This clonotype showed up just a few times. J is TRBJ2-7 and V is TRBV27; 8 nucleotides align to TRBD2. CDR1 is MNHEY, CDR2 SMNVEV, per germline (reference sequence). V was pared by 2 bases and J by 4 bases, with 7 bases of the junction left unmatched. This CDR3 region has 15 residues. The CDR3 here is CASSLRGTSRYEQYF. The CDR3 DNA reads TGTGCCAGCAGTTTAAGGGGGACTAGTCGGTACGAGCAGTACTTC.

This clonotype was recorded many times. The V gene is TRBV20-1, the J gene TRBJ1-5, with D hard to call. The CDR3 loop spans 16 amino acids. Germline V gene data show CDR1 as DFQATT and CDR2 as SNEGSKA (reference sequence). V lost 0 bases, J lost 3 bases, and 15 bases lay in between. CDR3 coding DNA: TGCAGTGCTAGAGATCCCGGTATAAGAACCAATCAGCCCCAGCATTTT. Translation: CSARDPGIRTNQPQHF.

This chain uses TRBV7-2 with TRBJ2-2, with 9 bases identical to TRBD2. The CDR3 extends over 15 amino acids. Germline V gene sequence: CDR1 SGHTA, CDR2 FQGNSA. V dropped 5 bases and J dropped 3; count of bases not matched to a gene: 4. CDR3 region: CASSPRGGHTGELFF. CDR3 DNA: TGTGCCAGCAGCCCGCGGGGGGGTCACACCGGGGAGCTGTTTTTT.

The chain couples TRBV27 to TRBJ2-2; possible D gene TRBD1, 6 bases. This CDR3 is 15 amino acids long. Germline values: CDR1 MNHEY, CDR2 SMNVEV (reference sequence). Trimming removed 5 bases from V and 4 bases from J, with 14 bases in between. The CDR3 loop is CASSPQGLSTGELFF. In DNA, the CDR3 is TGTGCCAGCAGTCCCCAGGGGCTGAGCACCGGGGAGCTGTTTTTT.

This clonotype was detected ten times or more. The junction and the germline gene differ at one end; a read error may be behind it. This chain joins TRBV7-7 and TRBJ2-5; 7 bases match TRBD1. Germline V gene sequence: CDR1 SSHAT, CDR2 FNYEAQ (reference sequence). This CDR3 is built from 15 residues. CDR3 residues: CASSLGQSYQETQYF. DNA of the CDR3: TGTGCTAGCAGCTTGGGACAGAGCTACCAAGAGACCCAGTACTTC. The variable domain in full, with the rest retrieved from reference TRBV7-7 and TRBJ2-5, is GAGVSQSPRYKVTKRGQDVTLRCDPISSHATLYWYQQALGQGPEFLTYFNYEAQPDKSGLPSDRFSAERPEGSISTLTIQRTEQRDSAMYRCASSLGQSYQETQYFGPGTRLLVL.

This clonotype was counted ten times or more. The chain links TRBV7-3 to TRBJ2-2; TRBD2 is a possible D gene (5 bases). Germline CDR1 reads SGHTA; CDR2 reads FQGTGA. Trimming took off 5 bases at V and 0 bases at J, with 10 bases between the two ends. This CDR3 contains 15 residues. This CDR3 is CASSNSGANTGELFF. The CDR3 DNA reads TGTGCCAGCAGCAACTCCGGGGCGAACACCGGGGAGCTGTTTTTT.

This clonotype was seen repeatedly, ten times or more. The chain carries TRBV12-3 or TRBV12-4 and TRBJ2-1; 12 bases are shared with TRBD2. CDR3 size: 15 residues. The V and J ends lost 5 bases and 8 bases, in that order; junction bases with no gene match: 7. The CDR3 loop is CASSPSGRASYEQFF. DNA of the CDR3: TGTGCCAGCAGTCCTAGCGGGAGGGCTTCGTATGAGCAGTTCTTC.

This clonotype has a count of ten or more. The rearrangement joins TRBV5-1 to TRBJ1-3, with D possibly matching TRBD1 (5 bases). With 0 bases removed from V and 0 bases from J, the gap between germline ends came to 10 bases. The CDR3 runs 16 residues. Germline CDR1 SGHRS, CDR2 YFSETQ. The CDR3 protein is CASSLAAGNSGNTIYF. CDR3 coding DNA: TGCGCCAGCAGCTTGGCGGCAGGGAACTCTGGAAACACCATATATTTT.

The J gene is TRBJ2-5, the V gene TRBV20-1, with 7 bases identical to TRBD2. The germline V gene has CDR1 DFQATT and CDR2 SNEGSKA (reference sequence). This CDR3 has 14 residues. Trimming took 6 bases from V and 5 from J; bases not matched to a gene: 12. The CDR3 protein is CSAIGLAERETQYF. In nucleotides, the CDR3 is TGCAGTGCCATCGGGCTAGCGGAGAGGGAGACCCAGTACTTC.

There are a few counts of this clonotype. The chain couples TRBV5-1 to TRBJ2-5, with a tentative D call TRBD1 (8 bases). CDR3 size: 13 residues. Germline V gene data show CDR1 as SGHRS and CDR2 as YFSETQ. With 7 bases removed from V and 4 bases from J, the gap between germline ends came to 14 bases. The CDR3 DNA sequence: TGCGCCAGCGGTACAGGGGGGGGAGAGACCCAGTACTTC. Translated: CASGTGGGETQYF. The full variable domain, its missing parts supplied by reference TRBV5-1 and TRBJ2-5, is KAGVTQTPRYLIKTRGQQVTLSCSPISGHRSVSWYQQTPGQGLQFLFEYFSETQRNKGNFPGRFSGRQFSNSRSEMNVSTLELGDSALYLCASGTGGGETQYFGPGTRLLVL.

This clonotype was seen a handful of times. The chain is built from TRBV7-9 and TRBJ1-5; 7 bases map to TRBD1. Per germline, CDR1 SEHNR and CDR2 FQNEAQ (reference sequence). V shed 1 base, J shed 0 bases, and the junction held 6 bases outside the gene matches. The CDR3 covers 17 residues. This chain's CDR3 is CASSLGGTVYSNQPQHF. The CDR3 DNA reads TGTGCCAGCAGCTTAGGAGGGACAGTCTATAGCAATCAGCCCCAGCATTTT.

This clonotype was recorded many times. The rearrangement uses TRBV12-3 or TRBV12-4 and TRBJ2-1; D is ambiguous. This CDR3 has 13 amino acids. The V end lost 1 base, the J end lost 8 bases, and 9 bases lay between the germline ends. This CDR3 reads CASSLVVGDEQFF. For the CDR3, the DNA is TGTGCCAGCAGTTTAGTGGTAGGCGATGAGCAGTTCTTC.

This clonotype was seen repeatedly, ten times or more. The chain recombines TRBV27 with TRBJ2-3; D is unclear. CDR1 and CDR2 from the germline V gene are MNHEY and SMNVEV (reference sequence). With 1 base removed from V and 2 bases from J, the gap between germline ends came to 13 bases. The length of the CDR3 is 16 residues. The CDR3 here is CASSLYSGSLTDTQYF. The CDR3 DNA sequence: TGTGCCAGCAGTTTATATTCTGGCTCTCTCACAGATACGCAGTATTTT.

This clonotype was detected many times. V gene TRBV12-3 or TRBV12-4 combines with J gene TRBJ2-7; 9 nucleotides agree with TRBD1. V dropped 4 bases and J dropped 6; count of bases not matched to a gene: 7. The CDR3 runs 14 residues. The CDR3 loop is CASSYVGQGGEQYF. In nucleotides, the CDR3 is TGTGCCAGCAGTTACGTGGGACAGGGCGGCGAGCAGTACTTC.

At least ten counts were recorded for this clonotype. This sequence joins TRBV12-3 or TRBV12-4 and TRBJ2-3; 10 bases line up with TRBD2. This CDR3 comprises 16 residues. V lost 0 bases and J lost 4; bases outside the gene matches: 4. CDR3 DNA sequence: TGTGCCAGCAGTTTAGCTAGCGGGAGGCCTTCAGATACGCAGTATTTT. As protein: CASSLASGRPSDTQYF.

In this sample, this clonotype turned up many times. The V call is TRBV6-5, the J call TRBJ2-7; 7 bases fit TRBD1. The length of the CDR3 is 17 residues. With V trimmed by 4 bases and J by 4 bases, 16 bases remained unmatched. The V gene's germline CDR1 is MNHEY and CDR2 SVGAGI. The CDR3 region is CASSFPSTGALIYEQYF. The CDR3 nucleotides are TGTGCCAGCAGTTTTCCTTCTACAGGGGCCCTTATTTACGAGCAGTACTTC.